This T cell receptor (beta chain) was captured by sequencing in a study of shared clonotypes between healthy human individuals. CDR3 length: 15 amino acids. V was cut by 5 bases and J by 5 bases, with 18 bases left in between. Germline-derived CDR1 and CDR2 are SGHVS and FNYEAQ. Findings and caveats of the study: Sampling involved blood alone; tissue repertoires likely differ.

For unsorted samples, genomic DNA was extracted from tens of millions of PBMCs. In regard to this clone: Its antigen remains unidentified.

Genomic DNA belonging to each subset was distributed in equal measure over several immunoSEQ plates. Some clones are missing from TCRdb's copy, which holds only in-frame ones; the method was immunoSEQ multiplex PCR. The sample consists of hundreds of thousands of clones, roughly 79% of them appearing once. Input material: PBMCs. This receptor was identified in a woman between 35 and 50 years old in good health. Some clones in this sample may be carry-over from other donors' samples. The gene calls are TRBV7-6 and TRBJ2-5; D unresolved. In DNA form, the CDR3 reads TGTGCCAGCAGCCCCCATCGACTCGTCCGCGAGACCCAGTACTTC. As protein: CASSPHRLVRETQYF.